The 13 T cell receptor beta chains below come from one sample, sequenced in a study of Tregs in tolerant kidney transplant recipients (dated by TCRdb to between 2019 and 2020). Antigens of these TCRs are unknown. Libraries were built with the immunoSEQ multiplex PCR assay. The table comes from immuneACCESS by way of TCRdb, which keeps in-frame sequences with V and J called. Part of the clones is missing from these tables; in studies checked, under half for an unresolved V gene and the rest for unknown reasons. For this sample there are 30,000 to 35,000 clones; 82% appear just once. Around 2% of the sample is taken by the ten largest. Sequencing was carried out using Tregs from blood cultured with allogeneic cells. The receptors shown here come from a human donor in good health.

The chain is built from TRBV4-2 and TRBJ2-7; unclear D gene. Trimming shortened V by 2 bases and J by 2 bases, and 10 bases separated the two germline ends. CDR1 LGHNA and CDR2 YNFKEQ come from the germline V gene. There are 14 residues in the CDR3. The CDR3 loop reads CASSQRGGPYEQYF. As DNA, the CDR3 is TGTGCCAGCAGCCAACGCGGCGGCCCCTACGAGCAGTACTTC.

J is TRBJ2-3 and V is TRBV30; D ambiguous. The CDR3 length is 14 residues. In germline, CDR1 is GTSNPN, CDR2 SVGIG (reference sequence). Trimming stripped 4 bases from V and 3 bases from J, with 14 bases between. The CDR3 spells CAWTKGPWTDTQYF. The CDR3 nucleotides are TGTGCCTGGACTAAGGGTCCTTGGACAGATACGCAGTATTTT.

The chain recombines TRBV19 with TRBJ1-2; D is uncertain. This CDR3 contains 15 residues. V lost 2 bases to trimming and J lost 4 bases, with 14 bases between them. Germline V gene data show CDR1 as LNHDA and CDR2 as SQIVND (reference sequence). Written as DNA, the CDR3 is TGTGCCAGTAGTATAACGGGTCGGGAGGCCTATGGCTACACCTTC. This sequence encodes CASSITGREAYGYTF.

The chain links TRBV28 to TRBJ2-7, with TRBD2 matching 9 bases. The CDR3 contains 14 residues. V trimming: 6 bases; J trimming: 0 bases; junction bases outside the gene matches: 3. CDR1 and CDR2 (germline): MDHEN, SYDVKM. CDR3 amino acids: CASRHSGSSYEQYF. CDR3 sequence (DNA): TGTGCCAGCAGGCATAGCGGGAGCTCCTACGAGCAGTACTTC.

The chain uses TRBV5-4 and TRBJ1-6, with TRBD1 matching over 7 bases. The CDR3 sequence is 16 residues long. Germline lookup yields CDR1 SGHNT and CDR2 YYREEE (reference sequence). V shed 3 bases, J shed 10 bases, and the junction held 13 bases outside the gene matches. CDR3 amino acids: CASSWGKQGRGSPLHF. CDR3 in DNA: TGTGCCAGCAGCTGGGGAAAACAGGGCAGGGGGTCACCCCTCCACTTT.

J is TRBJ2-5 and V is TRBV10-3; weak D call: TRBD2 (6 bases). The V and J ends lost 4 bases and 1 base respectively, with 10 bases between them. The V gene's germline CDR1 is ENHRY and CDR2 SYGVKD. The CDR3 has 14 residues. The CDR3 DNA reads TGTGCCATCAGTGCTACGGGGGTCCAAGAGACCCAGTACTTC. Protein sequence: CAISATGVQETQYF.

CDR3 residues: CAWRLKETQYF. The DNA for the CDR3 is TGTGCCTGGAGGCTAAAAGAGACCCAGTACTTC. V usage is TRBV30 and J usage is TRBJ2-5; no clear D gene. The CDR3 is made up of 11 amino acids. V was pared by 3 bases and J by 3 bases, with 5 bases between. Germline V lookup: CDR1 GTSNPN, CDR2 SVGIG (reference sequence).

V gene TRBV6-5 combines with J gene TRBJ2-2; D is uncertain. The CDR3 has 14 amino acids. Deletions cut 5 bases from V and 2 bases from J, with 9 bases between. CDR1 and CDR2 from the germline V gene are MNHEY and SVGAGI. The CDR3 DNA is TGTGCCAGCAGTCTCAGCCTAAACACCGGGGAGCTGTTTTTT. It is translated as CASSLSLNTGELFF.

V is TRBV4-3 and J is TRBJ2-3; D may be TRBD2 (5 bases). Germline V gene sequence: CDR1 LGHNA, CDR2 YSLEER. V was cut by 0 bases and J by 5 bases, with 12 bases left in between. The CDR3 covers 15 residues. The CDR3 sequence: CASSQEWAEGDTQYF. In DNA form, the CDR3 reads TGCGCCAGCAGCCAAGAATGGGCCGAGGGAGATACGCAGTATTTT.

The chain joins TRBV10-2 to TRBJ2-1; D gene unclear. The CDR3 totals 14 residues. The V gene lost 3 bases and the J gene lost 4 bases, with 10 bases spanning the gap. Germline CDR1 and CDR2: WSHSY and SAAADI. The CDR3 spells CASSDIGVYNEQFF. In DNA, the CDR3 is TGCGCCAGCAGTGACATCGGCGTATACAATGAGCAGTTCTTC.

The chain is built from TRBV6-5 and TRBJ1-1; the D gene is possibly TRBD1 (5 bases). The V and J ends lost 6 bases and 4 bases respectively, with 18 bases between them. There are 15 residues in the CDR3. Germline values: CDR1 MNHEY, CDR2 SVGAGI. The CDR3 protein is CASRQSDTLGTEAFF. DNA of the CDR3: TGTGCCAGCAGACAATCGGACACCCTGGGCACTGAAGCTTTCTTT.

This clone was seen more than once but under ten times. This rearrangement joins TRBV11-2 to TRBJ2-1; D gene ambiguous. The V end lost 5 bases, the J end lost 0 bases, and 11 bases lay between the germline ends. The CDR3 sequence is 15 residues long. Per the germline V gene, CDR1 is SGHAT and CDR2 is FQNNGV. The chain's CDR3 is CASSRDTFSYNEQFF. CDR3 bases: TGTGCCAGCAGCCGCGACACCTTCTCCTACAATGAGCAGTTCTTC.

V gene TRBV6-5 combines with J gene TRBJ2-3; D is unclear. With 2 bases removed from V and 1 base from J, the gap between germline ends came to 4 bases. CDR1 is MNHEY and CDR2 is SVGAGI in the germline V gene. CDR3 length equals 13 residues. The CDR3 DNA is TGTGCCAGCAGTTACCAGGGCACAGATACGCAGTATTTT. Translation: CASSYQGTDTQYF.